This TCR beta chain is from a study of blood T cell repertoires in COVID-19. In the study overall: Samples representing acute and convalescent COVID-19 were sourced from the United States, Italy and Spain. The cDNA or gDNA used as material had been derived from T cells, B-cell-depleted T cells, or PBMCs.

Original data processing: Using reference gene primer amplification, nucleated cell counts were estimated. Produced via immunoSEQ multiplex PCR; TCRdb's table is partial and in-frame only. From that table come the V and J calls and clone size; the DNA was used to work out D and trimming. The sample lists 150,000 to 200,000 clones; approximately 92% were seen once. This receptor was taken from a man aged 50 or older with acute or convalescent COVID-19. Sample: peripheral blood.

The CDR3 nucleotides read TGTGCCAGCAGCACCGGGACAGGGGGCCAGCCCCAGCATTTT. Its protein product is CASSTGTGGQPQHF. The V gene is TRBV21-1, the J gene TRBJ1-5; TRBD1, the table's D call, was not compared with the DNA. TRBV21-1 is marked as a pseudogene. CDR3 size: 14 residues.